The 9 T cell receptor beta chains below come from one sample, sequenced in a study of T-cell memory formation after mild COVID-19. TCRdb independently ran MiXCR on the 5' RACE reads; one entry per CDR3 protein. The data hold 250,000 to 350,000 distinct CDR3 sequences, with roughly a fifth observed a single time. The sample comprised PBMCs or a T cell subset sorted from them (not recorded which). These TCRs come from a man aged 18 to 35 who had mild COVID-19 (a few samples of this study predate the infection). Cell type and time point are not known.

The V and J genes are TRBV3-1 and TRBJ2-4, with a tentative D call TRBD1 (5 bases). This CDR3 is 16 amino acids long. In germline, CDR1 is LGHDT, CDR2 YNNKEL (reference sequence). The germline V and J ends were trimmed by 1 base and 6 bases, with 16 bases remaining between them. The CDR3 loop is CASSQGPGQGLNIQYF. The CDR3 DNA is TGTGCCAGCAGCCAAGGTCCGGGCCAGGGATTAAACATTCAGTACTTC.

J is TRBJ1-3 and V is TRBV10-3; D not certain. The CDR3 totals 16 residues. V was pared by 0 bases and J by 4 bases, with 13 bases between. CDR1 ENHRY and CDR2 SYGVKD come from the germline V gene. CDR3 region: CAISESAGSVGNTIYF. The CDR3 nucleotides read TGTGCCATCAGTGAGTCGGCCGGGTCCGTCGGAAACACCATATATTTT.

The chain employs TRBV4-3 and TRBJ2-3; D may match TRBD1 or TRBD2 (5 bases each). This CDR3 comprises 19 residues. V shed 0 bases and J shed 0 bases, with 19 bases lying between them. In germline, CDR1 is LGHNA, CDR2 YSLEER. Here the CDR3 reads CASSQDRGARGISTDTQYF. The CDR3 DNA is TGCGCCAGCAGCCAAGACAGAGGGGCAAGGGGAATTAGCACAGATACGCAGTATTTT.

The rearrangement uses TRBV5-4 and TRBJ1-1; 8 bases are a match to TRBD1. Germline assignment: CDR1 SGHNT and CDR2 YYREEE (reference sequence). The V and J ends lost 3 bases and 4 bases, in that order; junction bases with no gene match: 8. The CDR3 has 15 amino acids. DNA for the CDR3: TGTGCCAGCAGCTCCCCTACTACAGGGGGCACTGAAGCTTTCTTT. This translates into CASSSPTTGGTEAFF.

This clonotype was seen ten or more times. This chain connects TRBV12-3 or TRBV12-4 to TRBJ1-6, with D maybe TRBD1 (5 bases). The CDR3 totals 14 residues. V was trimmed by 4 bases and J by 5 bases, leaving 9 bases between them. The CDR3 coding sequence is TGTGCCAGCAGTTACCAGGGCAATAATTCACCCCTCCACTTT. Translating it yields CASSYQGNNSPLHF.

V gene TRBV29-1 combines with J gene TRBJ2-3, with TRBD1 identical over 8 bases. This CDR3 region has 16 residues. CDR1 is SQVTM and CDR2 is ANQGSEA in the germline V gene. Germline trimming cut 7 bases from V and 1 base from J; bases unmatched to any gene: 13. The CDR3 nucleotides read TGCAGCGCAGGACAGGGTATTAATTATGGCACAGATACGCAGTATTTT. This translates into CSAGQGINYGTDTQYF.

The rearrangement links TRBV14 to TRBJ2-1; D unclear. V lost 1 base to trimming and J lost 1 base, with 8 bases between them. CDR3 length: 15 residues. CDR1 is SGHDN and CDR2 is FVKESK in the germline V gene. Here the CDR3 DNA reads TGTGCCAGCAGCCAAGTCTGGAAGTCCTACAATGAGCAGTTCTTC. Translated, it gives CASSQVWKSYNEQFF.

This clonotype appeared a single time. The genes are TRBV5-1 and TRBJ1-1, with a tentative D call TRBD1 (5 bases). Germline V gives CDR1 SGHRS, CDR2 YFSETQ. CDR3 length: 17 residues. Trimming removed 4 bases at V and 0 bases at J, with 19 bases between. In nucleotides, the CDR3 is TGCGCCAGCAGCGCCCACCCCCAGACAGAGATGAACACTGAAGCTTTCTTT. Translating it yields CASSAHPQTEMNTEAFF.

J is TRBJ2-1 and V is TRBV14, with D tentatively TRBD1 (5 bases). Germline lookup yields CDR1 SGHDN and CDR2 FVKESK. V was pared by 4 bases and J by 2 bases, with 9 bases between. The length of the CDR3 is 14 residues. The CDR3 DNA reads as TGTGCCAGCAGCCCATACAGGCCCTACAATGAGCAGTTCTTC. It yields the protein CASSPYRPYNEQFF.